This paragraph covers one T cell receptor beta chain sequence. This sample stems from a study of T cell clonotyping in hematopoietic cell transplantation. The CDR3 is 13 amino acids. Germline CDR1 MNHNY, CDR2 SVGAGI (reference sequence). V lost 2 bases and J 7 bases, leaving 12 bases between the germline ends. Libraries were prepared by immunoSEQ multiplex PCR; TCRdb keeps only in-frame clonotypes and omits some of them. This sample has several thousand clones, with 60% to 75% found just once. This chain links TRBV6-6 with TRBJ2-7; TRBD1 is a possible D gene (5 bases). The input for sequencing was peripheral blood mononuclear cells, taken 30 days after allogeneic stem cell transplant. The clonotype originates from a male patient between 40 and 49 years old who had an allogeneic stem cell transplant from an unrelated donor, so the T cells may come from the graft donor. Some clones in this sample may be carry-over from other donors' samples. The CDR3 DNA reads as TGTGCCAGCAGTTACGCCACTCAGGGTGAGCAGTACTTC. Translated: CASSYATQGEQYF.